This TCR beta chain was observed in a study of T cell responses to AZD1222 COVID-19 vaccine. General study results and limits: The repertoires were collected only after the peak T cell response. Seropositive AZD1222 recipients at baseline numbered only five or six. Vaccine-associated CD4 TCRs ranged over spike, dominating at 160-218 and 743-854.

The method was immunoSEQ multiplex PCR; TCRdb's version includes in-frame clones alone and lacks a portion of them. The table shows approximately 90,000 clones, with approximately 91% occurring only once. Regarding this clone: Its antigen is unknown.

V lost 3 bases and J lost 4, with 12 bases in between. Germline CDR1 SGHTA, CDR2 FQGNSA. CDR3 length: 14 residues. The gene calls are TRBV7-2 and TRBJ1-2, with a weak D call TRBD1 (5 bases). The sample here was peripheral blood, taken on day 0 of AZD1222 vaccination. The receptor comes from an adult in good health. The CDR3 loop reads CASSFSGGPYGYTF. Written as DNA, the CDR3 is TGTGCCAGCAGCTTTAGTGGGGGACCCTATGGCTACACCTTC.